Listed below are T cell receptor beta chains from one sample, sequenced in a study of blood T cell repertoires in COVID-19. Clones were sequenced by immunoSEQ multiplex PCR, and TCRdb holds only the in-frame ones, with some missing. The sample has about 130,000 clones; approximately 78% are singletons. Sequenced material: peripheral blood. The source is a man aged 60 to 75 who had recovered from COVID-19. The CDR3 runs from the conserved cysteine through the conserved F or W. The D gene is left open where the match is weak. Part of the rows lack a size; the others show once, few, many or a class for expanded clones.

size | J | length | D | V | DNA | CDR3
few | TRBJ2-5 | 17 | TRBD2 | TRBV5-4 | TGTGCCAGCAGCTTAGCGGTAGCGGGAGGTCGGGGGGAGACCCAGTACTTC | CASSLAVAGGRGETQYF
. | TRBJ1-2 | 16 | TRBD1 | TRBV5-1 | TGCGCCAGCAGCTCAGGGGGTAGCAGAACTAACTATGGCTACACCTTC | CASSSGGSRTNYGYTF
. | TRBJ2-2 | 14 | TRBD1 | TRBV6-2/TRBV6-3 | TGTGCCAGCAGTTTAGGGACAGGGACCGGGGAGCTGTTTTTT | CASSLGTGTGELFF
few | TRBJ1-5 | 16 | TRBD1 | TRBV6-2/TRBV6-3 | TGTGCCAGCAGCTCCTGGACAGGGCGAGGGGGTCAGCCCCAGCATTTT | CASSSWTGRGGQPQHF
. | TRBJ2-2 | 16 | TRBD2 | TRBV5-6 | TGTGCCAGCAGCCTACCGGGACTAGGAGACACCGGGGAGCTGTTTTTT | CASSLPGLGDTGELFF
. | TRBJ2-1 | 14 | TRBD1 | TRBV7-9 | TGTGCCAGCAGCCCCCGGACAGGGTACAATGAGCAGTTCTTC | CASSPRTGYNEQFF
. | TRBJ2-7 | 13 | TRBD1 | TRBV2 | TGTGCCAGCGGGGACAGGGAATGGGTCGAGCAGTACTTC | CASGDREWVEQYF
once | TRBJ1-1 | 13 | TRBD1 | TRBV19 | TGTGCCAGTAGTGCAGGGACAGGCACTGAAGCTTTCTTT | CASSAGTGTEAFF
. | TRBJ1-2 | 14 | TRBD1 | TRBV5-8 | TGTGCCAGCAGCTTGAGACAGGGGCACTATGGCTACACCTTC | CASSLRQGHYGYTF
. | TRBJ2-4 | 13 | TRBD2 | TRBV4-2 | TGTGCCAGCAGCCAAGCACTAGCGGGGATTCAGTACTTC | CASSQALAGIQYF
. | TRBJ1-5 | 13 | . | TRBV4-3 | TGCGCCAGCAGCCAAGCCCCGAATCAGCCCCAGCATTTT | CASSQAPNQPQHF